The sequence of this TCR beta chain was determined in a study of shared clonotypes between healthy human individuals. Study at large: Three CD4 naive, three CD4 memory, two CD8 naive and one CD8 memory plate were used per donor. Study-level results: Sampling involved blood alone; tissue repertoires likely differ. The four-donor shared clonotypes exceeded non-shared clonotypes in generation probability, with non-shared ones scoring lower. Only a few donors were included, so the genetic and exposure-history diversity represented was limited.

Of note for this clone: Its antigen is unidentified.

The data were produced by immunoSEQ multiplex PCR, yet TCRdb's version contains in-frame clones alone and is incomplete. Of some 1,900,000 clones listed, about 95% are singletons. The germline V gene encodes CDR1 SQVTM and CDR2 ANQGSEA. CDR3 size: 18 residues. J was trimmed by 0 bases and V by 5 bases; bases with no gene match: 15. Naive CD8 cells lacked CD45RO and underwent positive selection for CCR7, leaving out terminally differentiated effector memory CD45RA+ cells. This receptor was identified in a man aged 18 to 30 in good health. Sequenced: naive CD8+ T cells sorted from blood. The rearrangement uses TRBV29-1 and TRBJ2-7; 11 bases are shared with TRBD2. The CDR3 here is CSVFHQGGLAGSSYEQYF. The CDR3 DNA sequence: TGCAGCGTTTTCCATCAGGGAGGACTAGCGGGTAGCTCCTACGAGCAGTACTTC.